This T cell receptor (beta chain) was captured in a study of immune evolution from preneoplasia to lung adenocarcinoma. Repertoires were generated with immunoSEQ multiplex PCR, while TCRdb's copy carries only in-frame clones and drops some. The sample records over 3,500 clones, about 91% being singletons. The trim removed 5 bases at V and 4 bases at J, leaving 5 bases unmatched. This CDR3 spans 14 amino acids. Germline CDR1 is SGHTA and CDR2 is FQGNSA. The genes are TRBV7-2 and TRBJ2-1; TRBD2 matches 7 bases. The specimen was FFPE lung adenocarcinoma in situ tissue. The sequence derives from a person aged 55-80 years with lung adenocarcinoma. Here the CDR3 reads CASSSRAGYNEQFF. CDR3 DNA sequence: TGTGCCAGCAGCAGTAGAGCGGGGTACAATGAGCAGTTCTTC.